A selection of T cell receptor beta chains follows, all from one sample in a study of cytomegalovirus exposure and HLA in healthy donors. This table comes from immunoSEQ multiplex PCR, and its TCRdb copy is limited to in-frame clones, with some not included. The sample includes approximately 170,000 clones, 60% to 85% seen only once; the top ten take 3% to 3.5%. Sequences were obtained from PBMCs. These receptors were collected from a female donor in good health and CMV-seronegative. Each CDR3 is given with its conserved first and last residue. A D gene is named only where the DNA matches it firmly. The size field is filled for only some rows; it gives once, few, many or a size class.

J gene: TRBJ1-2; V gene: TRBV15; clone size: NA; D gene: TRBD1; CDR3 DNA: TGTGCCACCAGCAGACAAATGACAGGGGACTATGGCTACACCTTC; CDR3 protein: CATSRQMTGDYGYTF
J gene: TRBJ1-1; V gene: TRBV7-2; clone size: few; D gene: TRBD1; CDR3 DNA: TGTGCCAGCAGCTTACGGACAGGGACTGAAGCTTTCTTT; CDR3 protein: CASSLRTGTEAFF
J gene: TRBJ1-4; V gene: TRBV30; clone size: NA; D gene: TRBD1; CDR3 DNA: TGTGCCTGGACCCGACAGGGAACATTTGGTGAAAAACTGTTTTTT; CDR3 protein: CAWTRQGTFGEKLFF
J gene: TRBJ1-4; V gene: TRBV5-6; clone size: few; D gene: NA; CDR3 DNA: TGTGCCAGCAGCTTGGGGCGGAGGGAAAAACTGTTTTTT; CDR3 protein: CASSLGRREKLFF
J gene: TRBJ2-3; V gene: TRBV7-7; clone size: NA; D gene: NA; CDR3 DNA: TGTGCTAGCAGCCAGACCAGGGATATTACAGATACGCAGTATTTT; CDR3 protein: CASSQTRDITDTQYF
J gene: TRBJ1-2; V gene: TRBV28; clone size: NA; D gene: TRBD1; CDR3 DNA: TGTGCCAGCCGGAGACAGGGCATATATGGCTACACCTTC; CDR3 protein: CASRRQGIYGYTF
J gene: TRBJ1-1; V gene: TRBV30; clone size: NA; D gene: NA; CDR3 DNA: TGTGCCTGGTTCCAGGGCAGTGAAGCTTTCTTT; CDR3 protein: CAWFQGSEAFF
J gene: TRBJ1-1; V gene: TRBV6-5; clone size: NA; D gene: NA; CDR3 DNA: TGTGCCAGCAGTTATTCCAGGGGGAACACTGAAGCTTTCTTT; CDR3 protein: CASSYSRGNTEAFF
J gene: TRBJ2-7; V gene: TRBV27; clone size: NA; D gene: NA; CDR3 DNA: TGTGCCAGCGCCCGCTCCGACTCTTACGAGCAGTACTTC; CDR3 protein: CASARSDSYEQYF
J gene: TRBJ1-4; V gene: TRBV16; clone size: once; D gene: NA; CDR3 DNA: TGTGCCAGCAGCCAATCTGGGTCAGGAGAAAAACTGTTTTTT; CDR3 protein: CASSQSGSGEKLFF
J gene: TRBJ2-2; V gene: TRBV7-7; clone size: NA; D gene: TRBD2; CDR3 DNA: TGTGCTAGCAGTTACGGGGCTAGCGGGAGTACCGGGGAGCTGTTTTTT; CDR3 protein: CASSYGASGSTGELFF
J gene: TRBJ1-1; V gene: TRBV6-5; clone size: NA; D gene: NA; CDR3 DNA: TGTGCCAGCAGTTACTCTGGGCACTTAATGAACACTGAAGCTTTCTTT; CDR3 protein: CASSYSGHLMNTEAFF
J gene: TRBJ1-2; V gene: TRBV27; clone size: once; D gene: NA; CDR3 DNA: TGTGCCAGCAGTTTAGTTCAGGGGACGGGCTATGGCTACACCTTC; CDR3 protein: CASSLVQGTGYGYTF
J gene: TRBJ1-6; V gene: TRBV30; clone size: NA; D gene: NA; CDR3 DNA: TGTGCCTGGAGTCGGCAGGGCAACTCACCCCTCCACTTT; CDR3 protein: CAWSRQGNSPLHF
J gene: TRBJ2-1; V gene: TRBV5-5; clone size: NA; D gene: TRBD2; CDR3 DNA: TGTGCCAGCAGCTTATCCGGGACTAGCGGGAGGAGGGGCAATGAGCAGTTCTTC; CDR3 protein: CASSLSGTSGRRGNEQFF
J gene: TRBJ2-2; V gene: TRBV25-1; clone size: few; D gene: NA; CDR3 DNA: TGTGCCAGCAGCGATTCATCGGGACTCTACACCGGGGAGCTGTTTTTT; CDR3 protein: CASSDSSGLYTGELFF
J gene: TRBJ2-1; V gene: TRBV7-2; clone size: NA; D gene: TRBD2; CDR3 DNA: TGTGCCAGCAGCTTAGGCTCTCTAGCGGGAGGAAAGGATGAGCAGTTCTTC; CDR3 protein: CASSLGSLAGGKDEQFF
J gene: TRBJ2-3; V gene: TRBV11-1; clone size: NA; D gene: TRBD2; CDR3 DNA: TGTGCCAGCAGCCTGGGTAGCGGGAGCCCCGATACGCAGTATTTT; CDR3 protein: CASSLGSGSPDTQYF
J gene: TRBJ2-7; V gene: TRBV7-2; clone size: NA; D gene: NA; CDR3 DNA: TGTGCCAGCAGCCCCTACAGGGGGGGGTCCTACGAGCAGTACTTC; CDR3 protein: CASSPYRGGSYEQYF
J gene: TRBJ1-1; V gene: TRBV25-1; clone size: few; D gene: TRBD1; CDR3 DNA: TGTGCCAGCAGAAGTCAGGGGGCGCTGAACACTGAAGCTTTCTTT; CDR3 protein: CASRSQGALNTEAFF
J gene: TRBJ2-6; V gene: TRBV27; clone size: NA; D gene: NA; CDR3 DNA: TGTGCCAGCAGGGATTCAGGCTCCGCGGCCAACGTCCTGACTTTC; CDR3 protein: CASRDSGSAANVLTF
J gene: TRBJ2-5; V gene: TRBV7-9; clone size: NA; D gene: TRBD1; CDR3 DNA: TGTGCCAGCAGCTCCCCGAGGACAGGGGGAATGCAAGAGACCCAGTACTTC; CDR3 protein: CASSSPRTGGMQETQYF
J gene: TRBJ2-1; V gene: TRBV11-2; clone size: NA; D gene: NA; CDR3 DNA: TGTGCCATAAGGGGGGGATCCTACAATGAGCAGTTCTTC; CDR3 protein: CAIRGGSYNEQFF
J gene: TRBJ1-1; V gene: TRBV25-1; clone size: NA; D gene: NA; CDR3 DNA: TGTGCCAGCAGTGAATTTGGGGGGAGAGCTTTCTTT; CDR3 protein: CASSEFGGRAFF
J gene: TRBJ2-7; V gene: TRBV7-6; clone size: few; D gene: NA; CDR3 DNA: TGTGCCAGCAGCTTAGCGTCGACTTTAGGCGAGCAGTACTTC; CDR3 protein: CASSLASTLGEQYF
J gene: TRBJ2-7; V gene: TRBV7-3; clone size: NA; D gene: NA; CDR3 DNA: TGTGCCAGCAGCTTCGATCCCGAGGTGGGCGGGGCCGGAACCTCCTACGAGCAGTACTTC; CDR3 protein: CASSFDPEVGGAGTSYEQYF
J gene: TRBJ2-2; V gene: TRBV9; clone size: NA; D gene: TRBD2; CDR3 DNA: TGTGCCAGCAGCGTTCCCCTAGCGGGGGGCCCCCCCGGGGAGCTGTTTTTT; CDR3 protein: CASSVPLAGGPPGELFF
J gene: TRBJ2-7; V gene: TRBV28; clone size: NA; D gene: NA; CDR3 DNA: TGTGCCAGCAGTTTGGAGGGCCCTTTAGAGCAGTACTTC; CDR3 protein: CASSLEGPLEQYF
J gene: TRBJ2-7; V gene: TRBV11-2; clone size: NA; D gene: NA; CDR3 DNA: TGTGCCAGCAGCCCCTACTACGAGCAGTACTTC; CDR3 protein: CASSPYYEQYF
J gene: TRBJ1-2; V gene: TRBV19; clone size: NA; D gene: NA; CDR3 DNA: TGTGCCAGTAACAGACAGGATTCGGGTGGTGGCTACACCTTC; CDR3 protein: CASNRQDSGGGYTF
J gene: TRBJ1-5; V gene: TRBV7-6; clone size: NA; D gene: NA; CDR3 DNA: TGTGCCAGCAGCTTCCAGGGCGCCGAGGAGCCCCAGCATTTT; CDR3 protein: CASSFQGAEEPQHF
J gene: TRBJ2-7; V gene: TRBV28; clone size: NA; D gene: TRBD1; CDR3 DNA: TGTGCCAGCAGGCCGAGGACAGGGACCTACGAGCAGTACTTC; CDR3 protein: CASRPRTGTYEQYF
J gene: TRBJ2-2; V gene: TRBV11-2; clone size: NA; D gene: NA; CDR3 DNA: TGTGCCAGCAGCTTAAATAGCGGGAACACCGGGGAGCTGTTTTTT; CDR3 protein: CASSLNSGNTGELFF
J gene: TRBJ2-2; V gene: TRBV2; clone size: NA; D gene: TRBD1; CDR3 DNA: TGTGCCAGCAGCATTCAGGGGACAGGAATACCCGGGGAGCTGTTTTTT; CDR3 protein: CASSIQGTGIPGELFF
J gene: TRBJ1-6; V gene: TRBV28; clone size: NA; D gene: NA; CDR3 DNA: TGTGCCAGCAGTTTTACCCCAGATCCCCTCCACTTT; CDR3 protein: CASSFTPDPLHF
J gene: TRBJ2-1; V gene: TRBV7-4; clone size: once; D gene: TRBD1; CDR3 DNA: TGTGCCAGCAGCCGAAGGGACAGCTCCTACAATGAGCAGTTCTTC; CDR3 protein: CASSRRDSSYNEQFF
J gene: TRBJ2-7; V gene: TRBV6-1; clone size: NA; D gene: NA; CDR3 DNA: TGTGCCAGCAGGACTAGTTCGACCTACGAGCAGTACTTC; CDR3 protein: CASRTSSTYEQYF
J gene: TRBJ1-5; V gene: TRBV6-5; clone size: NA; D gene: NA; CDR3 DNA: TGTGCCAGCAGTCGATACCCCGCGGGCAATCAGCCCCAGCATTTT; CDR3 protein: CASSRYPAGNQPQHF
J gene: TRBJ2-1; V gene: TRBV28; clone size: NA; D gene: NA; CDR3 DNA: TGTGCCAGCAGTTCGGAGACGCACGAGCAGTTCTTC; CDR3 protein: CASSSETHEQFF
J gene: TRBJ2-7; V gene: TRBV19; clone size: few; D gene: TRBD2; CDR3 DNA: TGTGCCAGTACTAGCGGATCCTACGAGCAGTACTTC; CDR3 protein: CASTSGSYEQYF
J gene: TRBJ1-2; V gene: TRBV9; clone size: NA; D gene: NA; CDR3 DNA: TGTGCCAGCAGCGTAGGCAGCTATGGCTACACCTTC; CDR3 protein: CASSVGSYGYTF
J gene: TRBJ2-2; V gene: TRBV4-1; clone size: NA; D gene: NA; CDR3 DNA: TGCGCCAGCAGCCTAGGGGGGGATGCCGGGGAGCTGTTTTTT; CDR3 protein: CASSLGGDAGELFF
J gene: TRBJ1-2; V gene: TRBV2; clone size: NA; D gene: TRBD1; CDR3 DNA: TGTGCCAGCAGTCCCCCGGGACAGGGTCTCCGCTACACCTTC; CDR3 protein: CASSPPGQGLRYTF
J gene: TRBJ2-6; V gene: TRBV14; clone size: NA; D gene: NA; CDR3 DNA: TGTGCCAGCAGCCAGCAGAGGGGACTCTCTGGGGCCAACGTCCTGACTTTC; CDR3 protein: CASSQQRGLSGANVLTF
J gene: TRBJ1-2; V gene: TRBV28; clone size: NA; D gene: NA; CDR3 DNA: TGTGCCAGCAGTTTAAAACTCCTTGGCTACACCTTC; CDR3 protein: CASSLKLLGYTF
J gene: TRBJ2-1; V gene: TRBV9; clone size: few; D gene: TRBD2; CDR3 DNA: TGTGCCAGCAGCGTATGGGCCGCGGGGGGGCACAATGAGCAGTTCTTC; CDR3 protein: CASSVWAAGGHNEQFF
J gene: TRBJ2-7; V gene: TRBV28; clone size: NA; D gene: TRBD1; CDR3 DNA: TGTGCCAGCACCATACAGGGGGCTCCCCACGAGCAGTACTTC; CDR3 protein: CASTIQGAPHEQYF